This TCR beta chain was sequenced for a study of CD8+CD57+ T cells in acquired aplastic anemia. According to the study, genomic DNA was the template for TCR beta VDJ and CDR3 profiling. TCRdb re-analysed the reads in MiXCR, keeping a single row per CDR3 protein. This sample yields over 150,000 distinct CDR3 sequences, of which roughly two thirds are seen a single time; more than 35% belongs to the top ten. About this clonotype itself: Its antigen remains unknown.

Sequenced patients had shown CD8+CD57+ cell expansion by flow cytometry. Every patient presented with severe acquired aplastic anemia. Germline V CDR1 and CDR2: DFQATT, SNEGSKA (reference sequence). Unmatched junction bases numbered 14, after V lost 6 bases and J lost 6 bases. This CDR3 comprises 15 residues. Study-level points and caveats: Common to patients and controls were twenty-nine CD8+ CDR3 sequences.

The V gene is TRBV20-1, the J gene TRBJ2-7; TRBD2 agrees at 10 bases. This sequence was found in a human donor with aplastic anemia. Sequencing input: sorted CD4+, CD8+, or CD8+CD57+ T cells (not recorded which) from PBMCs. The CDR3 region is CSASTPAGGPTEQYF. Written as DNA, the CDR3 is TGCAGTGCGTCGACTCCAGCGGGAGGGCCCACCGAGCAGTACTTC.